A single T cell receptor (beta chain) is shown here with its context. What it recognizes is unknown. The data belong to a study of cytomegalovirus exposure and HLA in healthy donors. General study findings and limits: According to a subsequent analysis, TCR clusters from the first cohort were inclined to appear together in the 100 to 150 validation repertoires.

Sequencing used immunoSEQ multiplex PCR; TCRdb keeps in-frame clones, though not all of them. Seen here are 150,000 to 200,000 clones, around 81% observed once, and the top ten hold about 2.1%. V was trimmed by 4 bases and J by 8 bases, leaving 9 bases between them. Germline V lookup: CDR1 MNHEY, CDR2 SVGAGI. This CDR3 comprises 11 residues. Input material: PBMCs. The clonotype comes from a man aged 25-45 years in good health and CMV-seropositive. This chain uses TRBV6-5 with TRBJ2-7; D remains ambiguous. The CDR3 DNA sequence: TGTGCCAGCAGTTCGCTAATCAAGCAGTACTTC. Encoded protein: CASSSLIKQYF.